This T cell receptor beta chain was recovered during a study of regulatory T cells in long-lasting Graves disease. For TCR beta, libraries came from iRepertoire HTBI primers and Arm-PCR of CDR3 regions. TCRdb fed the multiplex PCR reads into MiXCR, producing one record per CDR3 protein. This sample has 400,000 to 500,000 distinct CDR3 sequences, with less than 25% found just once. This CDR3 comprises 16 residues. The ends lost 0 bases at V and 2 bases at J; junction bases unmatched: 0. Looked up from germline, CDR1 is PRHDT and CDR2 is FYEKMQ (reference sequence). Findings and caveats of the study: With persistent disease, TRBV28, TRBJ1-2 and TRBJ2-5 were the favored segments. Sample size was small, which may have lowered accuracy. Patients with persistent disease shared over 2,500 public clonotypes, outpacing the approximately 920 shared by new patients. Thyroid tissue went unstudied; only peripheral blood was examined.

This clonotype has more than one count but fewer than ten. Its antigen remains unknown. Time point noted: persistent/refractory GD, antithyroid drugs over 5 years with positive TRAb. Preparation of the TCR library used RNA extracted from PBMCs. The sequence came from a female donor with Graves disease. This specimen was peripheral blood mononuclear cells (PBMCs), taken when the disease was refractory, from a patient treated with antithyroid drugs. This chain uses TRBV13 with TRBJ1-6, with 8 bases matching TRBD1. This CDR3 reads CASSLGQGAYNSPLHF. CDR3 coding DNA: TGTGCCAGCAGCTTAGGACAGGGGGCCTATAATTCACCCCTCCACTTT.